This T cell receptor (beta chain) was sequenced during a study of cytomegalovirus exposure and HLA in healthy donors. Whole-study results and caveats: A later analysis found that most CMV-associated TCR beta chains appeared HLA-restricted. For most TCR beta V segments, an earlier analysis put the productive rate at about 87% or about 30% of the time. For most TCR sequences rarity was the rule, although some public TCRs occurred in many donors. Analyses of presence/absence relied on an assumption of roughly uniform sequencing depth across donors.

The PCR employed 60 Vbeta primers together with 13 Jbeta primers. Assay used: immunoSEQ multiplex PCR; TCRdb lists only in-frame clones, some missing. The profile shows 55,000 to 70,000 clones, roughly 80% of them singletons. Germline V lookup: CDR1 MDHEN, CDR2 SYDVKM. Trimming stripped 2 bases from V and 8 bases from J, with 15 bases between. This CDR3 is built from 14 residues. Remarks on this clone: As yet, its antigen is unknown.

This receptor was obtained from a woman between 40 and 55 years old in good health and CMV-seronegative. Sequencing was performed on PBMCs. The V call is TRBV28, the J call TRBJ1-2; D is undetermined. The DNA for the CDR3 is TGTGCCAGCAGTTTAGGTGGAGATAAGAGAGGCTACACCTTC. This sequence encodes CASSLGGDKRGYTF.